The 27 T cell receptor beta chains reported below all come from one sample, sequenced in a study of response to subunit inactivated influenza vaccine. TCRdb recomputed calls from the RT-PCR reads with MiXCR, one row per CDR3 protein. The sample records 500,000 to 600,000 distinct CDR3 sequences, 12% to 15% being singletons. The input for sequencing was PBMCs from blood, taken approximately 12 days after vaccination. The receptor source for this set is a man over 45 who received an inactivated influenza vaccine.

This clonotype was recorded a few times. The genes are TRBV20-1 and TRBJ2-7; D remains unclear. The CDR3 totals 10 residues. Between the trimmed V and J ends, which lost 3 bases and 6 bases, there was a span of 6 bases. Germline lookup yields CDR1 DFQATT and CDR2 SNEGSKA (reference sequence). The CDR3 loop reads CSASYGEQYF. CDR3 nucleotides: TGCAGTGCTAGTTACGGCGAGCAGTACTTC.

In this sample, this clonotype turned up a few times. The genes are TRBV7-2 and TRBJ2-7; maybe TRBD2 (6 bases). V was pared by 7 bases and J by 7 bases, with 17 bases between. Germline V CDR1 and CDR2: SGHTA, FQGNSA. The CDR3 sequence is 13 residues long. The CDR3 nucleotides read TGTGCCAGCACCTATGGGCTTGGAGGGGAGCAGTACTTC. Protein product: CASTYGLGGEQYF.

The CDR3 DNA reads TGCAGTGCTAGTATTGGGCCCGGGGAGCTGTTTTTT. Protein product: CSASIGPGELFF. The chain recombines TRBV20-1 with TRBJ2-2; no clear D gene. This CDR3 region has 12 residues. V lost 3 bases to trimming and J lost 6 bases, with 8 bases between them. Germline V gives CDR1 DFQATT, CDR2 SNEGSKA (reference sequence).

The chain links TRBV11-2 to TRBJ2-7; no definite D call. V shed 1 base and J shed 6 bases, with 10 bases lying between them. This CDR3 contains 13 residues. Germline CDR1 is SGHAT and CDR2 is FQNNGV. In DNA, the CDR3 is TGTGCCAGCAGCTTAGTACGCCGCGGCGAGCAGTACTTC. The encoded protein is CASSLVRRGEQYF.

The chain combines TRBV7-2 with TRBJ2-7; TRBD1 or TRBD2 may be the D gene (6 bases each). The CDR3 runs 16 residues. In germline, CDR1 is SGHTA, CDR2 FQGNSA. V lost 1 base to trimming and J lost 2 bases, with 15 bases between them. CDR3 sequence (DNA): TGTGCCAGCAGCTTAGTAGGGGGAGGATCCCCCTACGAGCAGTACTTC. It codes for CASSLVGGGSPYEQYF. The full variable domain, rest sourced from reference TRBV7-2 and TRBJ2-7, is GAGVSQSPSNKVTEKGKDVELRCDPISGHTALYWYRQSLGQGLEFLIYFQGNSAPDKSGLPSDRFSAERTGGSVSTLTIQRTQQEDSAVYLCASSLVGGGSPYEQYFGPGTRLTVT.

The rearrangement uses TRBV29-1 and TRBJ2-6; D remains ambiguous. Germline assignment: CDR1 SQVTM and CDR2 ANQGSEA. Trimming left V 7 bases short and J 2 bases short, with 9 bases between. The CDR3 covers 13 residues. The CDR3 DNA sequence: TGCAGCGGTAGGTTGGCTGGGGCCAACGTCCTGACTTTC. It codes for CSGRLAGANVLTF.

The table lists this clonotype with a few counts. V and J are TRBV5-1 and TRBJ1-1; no definite D call. The CDR3 consists of 16 residues. V lost 3 bases and J lost 0, with 15 bases in between. Per germline, CDR1 SGHRS and CDR2 YFSETQ. The CDR3 DNA is TGCGCCAGCAGCTATCAAGGCGGAGGGATGAACACTGAAGCTTTCTTT. This sequence encodes CASSYQGGGMNTEAFF.

This rearrangement joins TRBV20-1 to TRBJ2-3; no firm D call. The germline CDR1 and CDR2 sequences are DFQATT and SNEGSKA (reference sequence). V was clipped by 0 bases and J by 3 bases, with 13 bases between them. The CDR3 covers 15 residues. The CDR3 DNA sequence: TGCAGTGCTAGAGATGGTCGGACCCGAACAGATACGCAGTATTTT. This translates into CSARDGRTRTDTQYF.

This chain links TRBV20-1 with TRBJ2-1; the match to TRBD2 covers 9 bases. CDR3 length equals 16 residues. In germline, CDR1 is DFQATT, CDR2 SNEGSKA (reference sequence). Trimming at V came to 2 bases and at J to 8 bases, leaving 13 bases not matched to a gene. CDR3 region: CSARNLLAGPSHEQFF. The CDR3 DNA reads as TGCAGTGCTAGAAATTTACTAGCGGGCCCGTCCCATGAGCAGTTCTTC.

This rearrangement joins TRBV7-8 to TRBJ2-2; perhaps TRBD2 as D (6 bases). CDR1 SGHVS and CDR2 FQNEAQ come from the germline V gene. V shed 3 bases and J shed 0 bases, with 11 bases lying between them. The CDR3 loop spans 16 amino acids. The CDR3 loop reads CASSFTRGTNTGELFF. The CDR3 DNA is TGTGCCAGCAGCTTCACTCGGGGGACGAACACCGGGGAGCTGTTTTTT.

The chain has TRBV29-1 and TRBJ2-3; no clear D. The germline V and J ends were trimmed by 6 bases and 5 bases, with 15 bases remaining between them. Germline CDR1 is SQVTM and CDR2 is ANQGSEA. The CDR3 has 13 residues. The CDR3 DNA is TGCAGCGTCGCCGGCTGGGTGGGAGATACGCAGTATTTT. It translates to CSVAGWVGDTQYF.

The sample holds a few counts of this clonotype. CDR3 nucleotides: TGCAGTGCCAGTCCTCGGACTAGCATCTCCTACGAGCAGTACTTC. Translated, it gives CSASPRTSISYEQYF. V is TRBV20-1 and J is TRBJ2-7, with 8 bases aligning to TRBD2. Germline V CDR1 and CDR2: DFQATT, SNEGSKA (reference sequence). CDR3 length equals 15 residues. V shed 6 bases and J 0 bases; nucleotides not matched to a gene: 10.

This clonotype occurred a few times. DNA of the CDR3: TGTGCCAGCAGCCCCCCCGGACCAGGGCAAAAAAACATTCAGTACTTC. This translates into CASSPPGPGQKNIQYF. The chain links TRBV21-1 to TRBJ2-4; no check of the table's D call, TRBD1, against the DNA was made. TRBV21-1 is marked as a pseudogene. There are 16 residues in the CDR3.

The sample holds many counts of this clonotype. The J gene is TRBJ2-1, the V gene TRBV20-1; D uncertain. Trimming removed 1 base from V and 4 bases from J, with 11 bases in between. The CDR3 is 14 amino acids. CDR1 and CDR2 (germline): DFQATT, SNEGSKA (reference sequence). The CDR3 DNA reads as TGCAGTGCTAGAGCCCGTCCGGCGTACAATGAGCAGTTCTTC. It is translated as CSARARPAYNEQFF.

This clonotype has a handful of counts. This rearrangement joins TRBV12-3 or TRBV12-4 to TRBJ2-3, with D possibly being TRBD2 (5 bases). The ends were cut back, 1 base at V and 8 bases at J, with 7 bases in the middle. The CDR3 runs to 12 residues. CDR3 sequence (DNA): TGTGCCAGCAGTTTAGAAGAGGGTACGCAGTATTTT. This sequence encodes CASSLEEGTQYF.

This chain links TRBV20-1 with TRBJ2-1; 8 bases line up with TRBD2. The V gene end was trimmed by 2 bases and the J gene end by 7 bases; junction bases not matched to a gene: 7. The CDR3 has 14 amino acids. The germline CDR1 and CDR2 sequences are DFQATT and SNEGSKA (reference sequence). For the CDR3, the DNA is TGCAGTGCTAGATGGGCGCGGGAGGAGAATGAGCAGTTCTTC. Amino acid sequence: CSARWAREENEQFF.

This clonotype was observed many times. V is TRBV5-6 and J is TRBJ2-1; TRBD2 matches 8 bases. The CDR3 covers 14 residues. Per germline, CDR1 SGHDT and CDR2 YYEEEE. The J segment lost 10 bases and the V segment lost 3 bases, leaving 9 bases of the junction unmatched. This CDR3 is CASSYGLAGGEQFF. In DNA form, the CDR3 reads TGTGCCAGCAGCTACGGACTAGCTGGGGGGGAGCAGTTCTTC.

The chain joins TRBV29-1 to TRBJ1-4; D unresolved. Germline lookup yields CDR1 SQVTM and CDR2 ANQGSEA. CDR3 length equals 12 residues. The V end lost 7 bases, the J end lost 5 bases, and 11 bases lay between the germline ends. The CDR3 sequence is CSASVGNEKLFF. In DNA form, the CDR3 reads TGCAGCGCTTCCGTAGGGAATGAAAAACTGTTTTTT.

This clonotype was observed a few times. V is TRBV29-1 and J is TRBJ1-2; no clear D gene. Trimming took off 3 bases at V and 3 bases at J, with 2 bases between the two ends. The CDR3 consists of 10 residues. Germline CDR1 and CDR2: SQVTM and ANQGSEA. The CDR3 DNA reads TGCAGCGTTGATCACTATGGCTACACCTTC. This translates into CSVDHYGYTF.

The genes are TRBV6-5 and TRBJ2-7, with 9 bases that match TRBD1. The CDR3 extends over 17 amino acids. V lost 0 bases to trimming and J lost 3 bases; unmatched junction nucleotides: 9. Germline CDR1 and CDR2: MNHEY and SVGAGI. CDR3 DNA: TGTGCCAGCAGTTACTCCGGGACAGGGCTTGGTGGCTACGAGCAGTACTTC. Translated, it gives CASSYSGTGLGGYEQYF.

There are many counts of this clonotype. The J gene is TRBJ2-4, the V gene TRBV28; D unclear. This CDR3 is built from 16 residues. V was pared by 3 bases and J by 3 bases, with 15 bases between. CDR1 is MDHEN, CDR2 SYDVKM, per germline. Here the CDR3 reads CASSFLGETYKNIQYF. The CDR3 region has the DNA TGTGCCAGCAGTTTCTTGGGCGAAACCTACAAAAACATTCAGTACTTC.

A few counts support this clonotype. The chain is built from TRBV20-1 and TRBJ1-6, with 7 bases matching TRBD1. In germline, CDR1 is DFQATT, CDR2 SNEGSKA (reference sequence). The V segment lost 6 bases and the J segment 4 bases; nucleotides outside the gene matches: 3. CDR3 size: 13 residues. In DNA, the CDR3 is TGCAGTGCCCGGGACAGTTATAATTCACCCCTCCACTTT. Its protein product is CSARDSYNSPLHF.

Only one count was recorded for this clonotype. The gene calls are TRBV14 and TRBJ1-4; the match to TRBD1 covers 7 bases. Germline CDR1 SGHDN, CDR2 FVKESK. The CDR3 spans 16 residues. Trimming removed 2 bases from V and 4 bases from J; junction bases left unmatched: 7. The CDR3 sequence: CASSQQRDRINEKLFF. The DNA for the CDR3 is TGTGCCAGCAGCCAACAAAGGGACAGAATTAATGAAAAACTGTTTTTT. Based on the CDR3 plus reference TRBV14 and TRBJ1-4, the full variable domain is EAGVTQFPSHSVIEKGQTVTLRCDPISGHDNLYWYRRVMGKEIKFLLHFVKESKQDESGMPNNRFLAERTGGTYSTLKVQPAELEDSGVYFCASSQQRDRINEKLFFGSGTQLSVL.

This clonotype occurred a few times. The chain recombines TRBV5-1 with TRBJ1-2, with 7 bases identical to TRBD1. The germline V gene encodes CDR1 SGHRS and CDR2 YFSETQ. Trimming cost V 0 bases and J 6 bases; bases outside gene matches: 5. This CDR3 spans 14 amino acids. DNA of the CDR3: TGCGCCAGCAGCTTGGAGGGGGCGTTGGATGGCTACACCTTC. Amino acids: CASSLEGALDGYTF.

This clonotype was seen repeatedly, ten times or more. The rearrangement joins TRBV7-9 to TRBJ1-1, with D maybe TRBD1 (6 bases). CDR3 length equals 15 residues. Between the trimmed V and J ends, which lost 3 bases and 2 bases, there was a span of 13 bases. The germline V gene encodes CDR1 SEHNR and CDR2 FQNEAQ (reference sequence). The CDR3 nucleotides read TGTGCCAGCAGCTTTAGGGGGGGTCCTAACACTGAAGCTTTCTTT. This codes for CASSFRGGPNTEAFF.

V and J are TRBV5-8 and TRBJ1-2; 7 nucleotides line up with TRBD1. The germline V gene encodes CDR1 SGHTS and CDR2 YDEGEE. V lost 4 bases and J lost 8; bases outside the gene matches: 11. The CDR3 extends over 14 amino acids. CDR3 nucleotides: TGTGCCAGCAGCCCAAAATCCGGGGACAGCGGCTACACCTTC. It translates to CASSPKSGDSGYTF.

This clonotype has just a few counts. J is TRBJ1-2 and V is TRBV12-3 or TRBV12-4; 8 nucleotides agree with TRBD1. J was trimmed by 8 bases and V by 4 bases; bases with no gene match: 6. The CDR3 covers 13 residues. The CDR3 is CASSYSGGDGYTF. In DNA form, the CDR3 reads TGTGCCAGCAGTTACTCAGGGGGCGACGGCTACACCTTC.